Each of the 27 T cell receptor beta chains below was sequenced from the same sample in a study of human T cells and chemical hapten exposure. Time point noted: patch test 1, 2 weeks after DPC sensitization. Treatment denoted: therapeutic diphenylcyclopropenone sensitization with weekly scalp DPC. A single record per CDR3 protein comes from TCRdb applying MiXCR to the RACE reads. Altogether about 120,000 distinct CDR3 sequences are present, roughly 12% being singletons, with the ten largest covering more than 1.3%. The sample in question was whole blood, obtained in connection with sensitization to the hapten diphenylcyclopropenone (DPC). These receptor sequences come from a woman aged 45-65 years with alopecia areata. Some clones in this sample may be carry-over from other donors' samples.

This clonotype was observed a handful of times. The chain recombines TRBV18 with TRBJ1-4; no reliable D call. V shed 2 bases and J shed 8 bases, with 12 bases lying between them. Germline values: CDR1 KGHSH, CDR2 LQKENI. This CDR3 contains 14 residues. CDR3 DNA sequence: TGTGCCAGCTCACCATCTGGGTTGGGGGAAAAACTGTTTTTT. Amino acid sequence: CASSPSGLGEKLFF.

This clonotype was seen at least ten times. The chain joins TRBV7-8 to TRBJ1-1; no clear D gene. Germline V gene data show CDR1 as SGHVS and CDR2 as FQNEAQ. Between the trimmed V and J ends, which lost 4 bases and 0 bases, there was a span of 12 bases. The CDR3 loop spans 15 amino acids. CDR3 loop: CASSSYGSMNTEAFF. Written as DNA, the CDR3 is TGTGCCAGCAGCTCCTATGGGAGCATGAACACTGAAGCTTTCTTT.

The chain is built from TRBV20-1 and TRBJ1-1; D call uncertain. This CDR3 is built from 17 residues. With 0 bases removed from V and 1 base from J, the gap between germline ends came to 18 bases. Per germline, CDR1 DFQATT and CDR2 SNEGSKA (reference sequence). The CDR3 nucleotides are TGCAGTGCTAGAGATCAGACCCTTCGAGTTGGGAACACTGAAGCTTTCTTT. Translated: CSARDQTLRVGNTEAFF.

In this sample, this clonotype turned up many times. The chain recombines TRBV11-2 with TRBJ2-1; weak D call: TRBD1 (6 bases). Germline-derived CDR1 and CDR2 are SGHAT and FQNNGV. The CDR3 sequence is 17 residues long. Trimming removed 5 bases from V and 7 bases from J, with 24 bases in between. CDR3 amino acids: CASSRQLDPGEQNEQFF. In DNA, the CDR3 is TGTGCCAGCAGCCGACAGCTGGACCCAGGGGAACAAAATGAGCAGTTCTTC.

This clonotype turned up a few times. The gene calls are TRBV12-3 or TRBV12-4 and TRBJ1-1; perhaps TRBD1 as D (5 bases). The CDR3 extends over 15 amino acids. V was cut by 7 bases and J by 3 bases, with 18 bases left in between. The chain's CDR3 is CASISGGGEYTEAFF. The CDR3, as DNA: TGTGCCAGCATTTCCGGGGGGGGAGAGTACACTGAAGCTTTCTTT.

The chain's CDR3 is CASSSGVQETQYF. Here the CDR3 DNA reads TGTGCCAGCAGCTCCGGGGTCCAAGAGACCCAGTACTTC. This chain connects TRBV7-9 to TRBJ2-5; a weak D match, TRBD2 (5 bases). CDR1 is SEHNR and CDR2 is FQNEAQ in the germline V gene (reference sequence). The CDR3 contains 13 residues. V was pared by 4 bases and J by 1 base, with 7 bases between.

This clonotype was detected ten times or more. The junction does not match germline at one end; this may be a read error. This chain connects TRBV7-2 to TRBJ1-2; TRBD1 matches 8 bases. Germline lookup yields CDR1 SGHTA and CDR2 FQGNSA. This CDR3 region has 15 residues. The CDR3 protein is CACSIAGGYGDGYTF. The CDR3 nucleotides are TGTGCCTGCAGCATAGCAGGGGGCTATGGCGATGGCTACACCTTC. Supplemented by reference TRBV7-2 and TRBJ1-2, the full variable domain reads GAGVSQSPSNKVTEKGKDVELRCDPISGHTALYWYRQSLGQGLEFLIYFQGNSAPDKSGLPSDRFSAERTGGSVSTLTIQRTQQEDSAVYLCACSIAGGYGDGYTFGSGTRLTVV.

This clonotype was recorded a few times. V and J are TRBV29-1 and TRBJ2-1; a possible D gene is TRBD1 (5 bases). The CDR3 spans 15 residues. V lost 7 bases and J lost 0, with 16 bases in between. Germline lookup yields CDR1 SQVTM and CDR2 ANQGSEA. This CDR3 reads CSAGSGQSSYNEQFF. CDR3 nucleotide sequence: TGCAGCGCGGGTTCTGGACAAAGCTCCTACAATGAGCAGTTCTTC.

The rearrangement links TRBV10-1 to TRBJ2-5; D is uncertain. Trimming took 0 bases from V and 2 from J, leaving 7 bases between them. CDR1 is WNHNN and CDR2 is SYGVQD in the germline V gene (reference sequence). This CDR3 spans 14 amino acids. CDR3 bases: TGCGCCAGCAGTGAGTCGGTAGGGCAAGAGACCCAGTACTTC. It encodes CASSESVGQETQYF.

This clonotype was counted ten times or more. The DNA of the CDR3 is TGTGCCAGCTTCCGCAGCTCCTACGAGCAGTACTTC. It codes for CASFRSSYEQYF. This chain connects TRBV6-2 or TRBV6-3 to TRBJ2-7; no definite D call. Trimming left V 8 bases short and J 0 bases short, with 8 bases between. The CDR3 totals 12 residues. CDR1 and CDR2 (germline): MNHEY, SVGEGT.

This clonotype has a count of ten or more. The V call is TRBV6-5, the J call TRBJ1-1, with a possible D match to TRBD1 (6 bases). Trimming cost V 4 bases and J 2 bases, with 11 bases left between them. The V gene's germline CDR1 is MNHEY and CDR2 SVGAGI. The length of the CDR3 is 14 residues. This CDR3 reads CASSFQGFNTEAFF. In DNA, the CDR3 is TGTGCCAGCAGTTTCCAGGGGTTTAACACTGAAGCTTTCTTT.

This clonotype was seen repeatedly, ten times or more. The genes are TRBV2 and TRBJ2-1; no reliable D call. The CDR3 sequence is 12 residues long. V was clipped by 6 bases and J by 6 bases, with 9 bases between them. Germline loops: CDR1 SNHLY, CDR2 FYNNEI. CDR3: CASSAFRNEQFF. The DNA for the CDR3 is TGTGCCAGCAGCGCGTTCCGCAATGAGCAGTTCTTC.

This clonotype has a handful of counts. The rearrangement uses TRBV7-7 and TRBJ2-3, with 7 positions matching TRBD2. With 0 bases clipped from V and 1 base from J, the junction kept 1 base outside the gene matches. Germline V gene sequence: CDR1 SSHAT, CDR2 FNYEAQ (reference sequence). The CDR3 has 15 residues. The CDR3 coding sequence is TGTGCCAGCAGCTTAGCGGGAGGGCGCACAGATACGCAGTATTTT. Translated, it gives CASSLAGGRTDTQYF. The complete variable domain, with remaining parts taken from reference TRBV7-7 and TRBJ2-3, reads GAGVSQSPRYKVTKRGQDVTLRCDPISSHATLYWYQQALGQGPEFLTYFNYEAQPDKSGLPSDRFSAERPEGSISTLTIQRTEQRDSAMYRCASSLAGGRTDTQYFGPGTRLTVL.

This sequence joins TRBV5-1 and TRBJ1-3, with 9 nucleotides matching TRBD1. The germline CDR1 and CDR2 sequences are SGHRS and YFSETQ. J lost 9 bases, V lost 6 bases, and 16 bases had no gene match. The CDR3 contains 16 residues. CDR3 in amino acids: CASKPGQGHSDGTIYF. The CDR3 DNA follows: TGCGCCAGCAAGCCGGGACAGGGCCATTCCGATGGCACCATATATTTT.

As concerns this clonotype: One end of the junction varies from germline; a read error may be responsible. The V and J genes are TRBV12-3 or TRBV12-4 and TRBJ2-1; 16 bases fit TRBD2. The CDR3 consists of 14 residues. CDR3 protein: CASRSGTSGRAPLF. The CDR3 DNA sequence: TGTGCCAGCAGATCCGGGACTAGCGGGAGGGCCCCCCTCTTC.

This clonotype was seen only a few times. The chain is built from TRBV18 and TRBJ1-5; 7 positions agree with TRBD1. The CDR3 is made up of 14 amino acids. After removal of 3 bases from V and 7 bases from J, the junction contained 6 bases not matched to a gene. Germline CDR1 and CDR2: KGHSH and LQKENI. Written as DNA, the CDR3 is TGTGCCAGCTCACCGGGACAGTACGTACAGCCCCAGCATTTT. It encodes CASSPGQYVQPQHF.

This clonotype has at least ten counts. This chain connects TRBV5-5 to TRBJ2-1; D assignment may be TRBD1 or TRBD2 (5 bases each). Germline V gene data show CDR1 as SGHKS and CDR2 as YYEKEE (reference sequence). V was shortened by 4 bases and J by 3 bases, with 17 bases between the two germline ends. The CDR3 is 16 residues long. The CDR3 DNA reads TGTGCCAGCAGCCCCCGGGACCGAGGTGACTACAATGAGCAGTTCTTC. Translated, it gives CASSPRDRGDYNEQFF.

J is TRBJ2-7 and V is TRBV27, with 9 bases matching TRBD2. This CDR3 comprises 15 residues. Germline loops: CDR1 MNHEY, CDR2 SMNVEV (reference sequence). The V segment lost 4 bases and the J segment 3 bases; nucleotides outside the gene matches: 7. The CDR3, as DNA: TGTGCCAGCAGTTCGCATAGCGGGGGCTTCTACGAGCAGTACTTC. The encoded protein is CASSSHSGGFYEQYF.

This clonotype was counted ten times or more. The rearrangement links TRBV18 to TRBJ2-5, with TRBD2 matching 7 bases. The CDR3 consists of 13 residues. V shed 3 bases, J shed 7 bases, and the junction held 5 bases outside the gene matches. Germline V CDR1 and CDR2: KGHSH, LQKENI. CDR3 loop: CASSPGLDGTQYF. The CDR3 nucleotides read TGTGCCAGCTCACCCGGACTAGATGGGACCCAGTACTTC.

The gene calls are TRBV5-4 and TRBJ2-2; 7 nucleotides line up with TRBD2. The V and J ends lost 1 base and 7 bases, in that order; junction bases with no gene match: 7. Looked up from germline, CDR1 is SGHNT and CDR2 is YYREEE (reference sequence). The CDR3 has 15 amino acids. The CDR3 nucleotides are TGTGCCAGCAGCTTGAAGCGGGGCTTCGTCGGGGAGCTGTTTTTT. Its translation: CASSLKRGFVGELFF.

This clonotype was observed a few times. The CDR3 DNA follows: TGCAGCGCCCGGGGAGGAAACATTCAGTACTTC. Its translation: CSARGGNIQYF. This rearrangement joins TRBV29-1 to TRBJ2-4; TRBD2 is a possible D gene (6 bases). The germline CDR1 and CDR2 sequences are SQVTM and ANQGSEA. Trimming cost V 7 bases and J 6 bases, with 10 bases left between them. This CDR3 contains 11 residues.

There are many counts of this clonotype. The J gene is TRBJ2-2, the V gene TRBV7-9; D ambiguous. Trimming stripped 5 bases from V and 3 bases from J, with 10 bases between. Looked up from germline, CDR1 is SEHNR and CDR2 is FQNEAQ (reference sequence). CDR3 length: 14 residues. The CDR3, as DNA: TGTGCCAGCAGCAAAAATCAGTACACCGGGGAGCTGTTTTTT. Protein product: CASSKNQYTGELFF.

The table lists this clonotype with many counts. This chain uses TRBV5-4 with TRBJ1-1; D is uncertain. V lost 3 bases to trimming and J lost 8 bases, with 14 bases between them. Germline V CDR1 and CDR2: SGHNT, YYREEE (reference sequence). This CDR3 region has 13 residues. The CDR3, as DNA: TGTGCCAGCAGCTCCGATAATCTGAGGGAAGCTTTCTTT. As protein: CASSSDNLREAFF. Full variable domain (remainder filled in from reference TRBV5-4 and TRBJ1-1): ETGVTQSPTHLIKTRGQQVTLRCSSQSGHNTVSWYQQALGQGPQFIFQYYREEENGRGNFPPRFSGLQFPNYSSELNVNALELDDSALYLCASSSDNLREAFFGQGTRLTVV.

The V and J genes are TRBV20-1 and TRBJ1-3; D gene unclear. Germline CDR1 DFQATT, CDR2 SNEGSKA (reference sequence). The germline V and J ends were trimmed by 2 bases and 0 bases, with 14 bases remaining between them. This CDR3 is built from 16 residues. The CDR3 coding sequence is TGCAGTGCTAGACCTTCGAGGGAGGTCTCTGGAAACACCATATATTTT. This translates into CSARPSREVSGNTIYF.

This clonotype showed up many times. This chain uses TRBV11-2 with TRBJ2-1; TRBD1 might be the D (5 bases). This CDR3 comprises 14 residues. Germline V lookup: CDR1 SGHAT, CDR2 FQNNGV. Trimming left V 3 bases short and J 10 bases short, with 16 bases between. CDR3 in DNA: TGTGCCAGCAGCTTCGGGCAGGCAAACAGGGAGCAGTTCTTC. Protein product: CASSFGQANREQFF.

This clonotype has more than one count but fewer than ten. J is TRBJ1-6 and V is TRBV6-5; 8 bases align to TRBD1. Looked up from germline, CDR1 is MNHEY and CDR2 is SVGAGI. V shed 0 bases and J 7 bases; nucleotides not matched to a gene: 2. The CDR3 sequence is 15 residues long. CDR3 region: CASSYSGDRNSPLHF. Here the CDR3 DNA reads TGTGCCAGCAGTTACTCGGGGGACAGGAATTCACCCCTCCACTTT.

The V call is TRBV12-3 or TRBV12-4, the J call TRBJ1-1; D not certain. There are 15 residues in the CDR3. The ends were cut back, 5 bases at V and 4 bases at J, with 17 bases in the middle. The CDR3 region has the DNA TGTGCCAGCAGTCCCATGGGGATGGGGATCACTGAAGCTTTCTTT. Translated: CASSPMGMGITEAFF.